This TCR beta chain was sequenced for a study of neoadjuvant anti-PD-1 for oral cavity cancer. TCRdb's table, derived via immunoSEQ multiplex PCR, lists solely in-frame clones and lacks some. This sample yields around 16,000 clones, of which roughly 70% are seen a single time; roughly 2.7% belongs to the top ten. Trimming took 7 bases from V and 2 from J; bases not matched to a gene: 8. Germline V gene sequence: CDR1 LNHNV, CDR2 YYDKDF (reference sequence). This CDR3 has 15 residues. V gene TRBV15 combines with J gene TRBJ1-1; 9 nucleotides line up with TRBD1. The TCR originated in a person between 35 and 79 years old with oral cavity squamous cell carcinoma. Sequences were derived from PBMCs, sampled before nivolumab (anti-PD-1) treatment. CDR3 DNA: TGTGCCACCATCCAGTGGGACAGGGAAAACACTGAAGCTTTCTTT. This encodes CATIQWDRENTEAFF.